This T cell receptor beta chain was observed in a study of T-cell reconstitution after alpha-beta-depleted transplantation in children. This clonotype was counted ten times or more. Antigen specificity is unknown. Molecular barcoding with unique molecular identifiers was used for the TCRbeta library. MiXCR, run by TCRdb on the PCR reads, gives a single entry per CDR3 protein. The table includes hundreds of thousands of distinct CDR3 sequences, roughly 13% detected once. CDR1 is SGHTA, CDR2 FQGNSA, per germline. CDR3 length: 13 residues. Trimming cost V 1 base and J 7 bases, with 8 bases left between them. The study, taken as a whole, reports: At day 60, the high TCRbeta diversity found in some patients originated from recipient T cells and thymic progenitors that had survived.

This TCR was sampled from a girl under 10 years old with congenital amegakaryocytic thrombocytopenia, due to receive a stem cell transplant. V usage is TRBV7-2 and J usage is TRBJ2-1; D gene ambiguous. This material consisted of PBMCs, taken before TCRalphabeta/CD19-depleted stem cell transplant. CDR3 nucleotides: TGTGCCAGCAGCTTAGGTTACAGTAATGAGCAGTTCTTC. It translates to CASSLGYSNEQFF.